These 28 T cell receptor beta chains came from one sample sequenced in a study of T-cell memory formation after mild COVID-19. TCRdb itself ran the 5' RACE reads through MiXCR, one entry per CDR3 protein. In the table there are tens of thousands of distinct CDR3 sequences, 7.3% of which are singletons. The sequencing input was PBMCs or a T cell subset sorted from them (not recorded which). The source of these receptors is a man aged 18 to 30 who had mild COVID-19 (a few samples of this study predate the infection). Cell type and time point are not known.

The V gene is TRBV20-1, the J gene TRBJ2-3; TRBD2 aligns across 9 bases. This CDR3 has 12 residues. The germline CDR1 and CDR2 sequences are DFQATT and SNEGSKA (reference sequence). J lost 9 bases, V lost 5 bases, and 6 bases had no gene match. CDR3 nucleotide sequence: TGCAGTGCTGGCGGGACTAGCAGCACGCAGTATTTT. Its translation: CSAGGTSSTQYF.

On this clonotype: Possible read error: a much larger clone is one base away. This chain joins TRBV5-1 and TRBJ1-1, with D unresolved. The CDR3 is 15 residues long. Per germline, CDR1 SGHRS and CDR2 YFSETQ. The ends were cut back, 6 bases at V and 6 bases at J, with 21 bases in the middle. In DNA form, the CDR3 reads TGCGCCAGCAAAACTAGTATCGAAGCGGGGTCTGAAGCTTTCTTT. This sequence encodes CASKTSIEAGSEAFF. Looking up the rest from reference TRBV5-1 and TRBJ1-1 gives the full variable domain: KAGVTQTPRYLIKTRGQQVTLSCSPISGHRSVSWYQQTPGQGLQFLFEYFSETQRNKGNFPGRFSGRQFSNSRSEMNVSTLELGDSALYLCASKTSIEAGSEAFFGQGTRLTVV.

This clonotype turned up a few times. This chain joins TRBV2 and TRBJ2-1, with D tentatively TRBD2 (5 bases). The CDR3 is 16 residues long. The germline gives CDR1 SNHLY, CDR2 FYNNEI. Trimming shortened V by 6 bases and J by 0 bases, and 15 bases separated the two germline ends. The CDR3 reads CASSRPPGSSYNEQFF. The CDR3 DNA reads TGTGCCAGCAGCCGCCCGCCGGGGAGCTCCTACAATGAGCAGTTCTTC.

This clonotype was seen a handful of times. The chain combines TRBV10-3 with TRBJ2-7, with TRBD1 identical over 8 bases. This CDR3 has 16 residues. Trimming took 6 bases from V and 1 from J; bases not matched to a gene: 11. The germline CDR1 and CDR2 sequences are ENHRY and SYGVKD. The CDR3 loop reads CAISDTAGTGSYEQYF. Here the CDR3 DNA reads TGTGCCATCAGCGACACGGCCGGGACAGGTTCCTACGAGCAGTACTTC.

The CDR3 reads CASSSRLATSTDTQYF. As DNA, the CDR3 is TGTGCCAGCAGCTCAAGACTAGCCACCAGCACAGATACGCAGTATTTT. The chain carries TRBV3-1 and TRBJ2-3, with 7 bases matching TRBD2. The germline CDR1 and CDR2 sequences are LGHDT and YNNKEL (reference sequence). Unmatched junction bases numbered 8, after V lost 5 bases and J lost 0 bases. This CDR3 comprises 16 residues.

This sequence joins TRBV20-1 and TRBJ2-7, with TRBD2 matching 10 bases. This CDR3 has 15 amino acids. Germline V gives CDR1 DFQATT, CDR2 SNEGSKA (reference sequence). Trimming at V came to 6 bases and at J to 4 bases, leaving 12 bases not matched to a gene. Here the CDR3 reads CSAAISGGFNYEQYF. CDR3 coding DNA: TGCAGTGCGGCAATTAGCGGGGGGTTTAATTACGAGCAGTACTTC.

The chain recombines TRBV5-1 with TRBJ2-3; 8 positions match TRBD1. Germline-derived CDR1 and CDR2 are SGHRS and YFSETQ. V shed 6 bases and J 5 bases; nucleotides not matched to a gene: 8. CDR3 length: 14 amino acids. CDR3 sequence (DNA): TGCGCCAGCAAGGACAGGGATTTGCGAGATACGCAGTATTTT. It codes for CASKDRDLRDTQYF.

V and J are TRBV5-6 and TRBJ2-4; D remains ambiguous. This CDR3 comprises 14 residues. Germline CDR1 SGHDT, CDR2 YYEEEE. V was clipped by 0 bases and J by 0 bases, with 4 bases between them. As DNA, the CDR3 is TGTGCCAGCAGCTTGGTGGAAGCCAAAAACATTCAGTACTTC. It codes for CASSLVEAKNIQYF. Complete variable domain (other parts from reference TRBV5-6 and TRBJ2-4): DAGVTQSPTHLIKTRGQQVTLRCSPKSGHDTVSWYQQALGQGPQFIFQYYEEEERQRGNFPDRFSGHQFPNYSSELNVNALLLGDSALYLCASSLVEAKNIQYFGAGTRLSVL.

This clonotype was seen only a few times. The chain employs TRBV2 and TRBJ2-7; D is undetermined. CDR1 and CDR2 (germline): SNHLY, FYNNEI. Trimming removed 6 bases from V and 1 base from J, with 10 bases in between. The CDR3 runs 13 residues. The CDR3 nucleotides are TGTGCCAGCAGGTTGGAGTTGTCCTACGAGCAGTACTTC. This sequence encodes CASRLELSYEQYF.

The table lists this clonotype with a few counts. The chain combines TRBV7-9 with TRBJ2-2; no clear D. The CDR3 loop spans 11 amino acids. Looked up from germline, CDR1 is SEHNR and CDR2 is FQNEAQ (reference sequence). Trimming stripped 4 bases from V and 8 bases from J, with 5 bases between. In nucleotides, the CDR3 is TGTGCCAGCAGCTCTCCGGGGGAGCTGTTTTTT. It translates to CASSSPGELFF.

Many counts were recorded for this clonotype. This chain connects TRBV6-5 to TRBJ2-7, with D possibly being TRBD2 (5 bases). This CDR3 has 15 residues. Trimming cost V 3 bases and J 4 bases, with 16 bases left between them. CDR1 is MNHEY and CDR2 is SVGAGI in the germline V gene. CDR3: CASSYQQTPGYEQYF. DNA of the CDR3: TGTGCCAGCAGTTATCAGCAGACCCCGGGGTACGAGCAGTACTTC.

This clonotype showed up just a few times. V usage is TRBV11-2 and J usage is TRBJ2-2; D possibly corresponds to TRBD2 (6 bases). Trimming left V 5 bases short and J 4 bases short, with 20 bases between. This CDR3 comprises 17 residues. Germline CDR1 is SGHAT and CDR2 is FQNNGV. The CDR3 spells CASSNLRGGPGTGELFF. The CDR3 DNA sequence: TGTGCCAGCAGCAACTTGCGGGGAGGCCCGGGCACCGGGGAGCTGTTTTTT.

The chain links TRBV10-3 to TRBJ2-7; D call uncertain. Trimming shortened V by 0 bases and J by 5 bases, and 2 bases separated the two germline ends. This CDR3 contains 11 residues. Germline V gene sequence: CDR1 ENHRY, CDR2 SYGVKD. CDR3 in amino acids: CAISESDEQYF. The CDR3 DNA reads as TGTGCCATCAGTGAGTCGGACGAGCAGTACTTC.

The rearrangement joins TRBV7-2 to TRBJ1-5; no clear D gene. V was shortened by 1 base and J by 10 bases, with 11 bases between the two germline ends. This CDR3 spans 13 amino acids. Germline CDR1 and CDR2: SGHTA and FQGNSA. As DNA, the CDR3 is TGTGCCAGCAGCTTAGAAGATGGAACCCCCCAGCATTTT. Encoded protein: CASSLEDGTPQHF.

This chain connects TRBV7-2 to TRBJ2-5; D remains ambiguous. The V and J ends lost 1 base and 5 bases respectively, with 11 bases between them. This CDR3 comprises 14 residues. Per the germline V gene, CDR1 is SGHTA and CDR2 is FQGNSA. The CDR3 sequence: CASSLDLVQETQYF. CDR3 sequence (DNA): TGTGCCAGCAGCTTAGATCTAGTCCAGGAGACCCAGTACTTC.

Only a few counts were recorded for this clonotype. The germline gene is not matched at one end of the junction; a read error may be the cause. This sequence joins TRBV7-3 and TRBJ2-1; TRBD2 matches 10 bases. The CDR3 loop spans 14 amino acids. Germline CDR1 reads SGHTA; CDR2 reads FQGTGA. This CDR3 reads CASSLGTSDYNEQF. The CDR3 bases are TGTGCCAGCAGCCTCGGGACTAGCGACTACAATGAGCAGTTC.

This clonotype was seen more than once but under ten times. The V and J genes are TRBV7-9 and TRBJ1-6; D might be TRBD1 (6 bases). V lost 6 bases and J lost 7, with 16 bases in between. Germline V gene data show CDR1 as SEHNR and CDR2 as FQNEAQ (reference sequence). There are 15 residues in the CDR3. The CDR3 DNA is TGTGCCAGCAGTCGAACCAGGGGAGTGAATTCACCCCTCCACTTT. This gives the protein CASSRTRGVNSPLHF.

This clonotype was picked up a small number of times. For the CDR3, the DNA is TGCGCCAGCAGCTTGGAGGGCAGTGCTAATGAAAAACTGTTTTTT. It yields the protein CASSLEGSANEKLFF. The V gene is TRBV5-1, the J gene TRBJ1-4; D gene ambiguous. The CDR3 is 15 amino acids. Germline V gene lookup returns CDR1 SGHRS and CDR2 YFSETQ. With 0 bases removed from V and 3 bases from J, the gap between germline ends came to 9 bases.

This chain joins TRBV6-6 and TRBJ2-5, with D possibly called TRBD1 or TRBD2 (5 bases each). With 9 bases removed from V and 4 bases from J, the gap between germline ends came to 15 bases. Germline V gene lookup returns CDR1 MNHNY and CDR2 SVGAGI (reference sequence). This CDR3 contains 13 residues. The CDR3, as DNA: TGTGCCAGTTGGGACGCGGCGGGAGAGACCCAGTACTTC. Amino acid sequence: CASWDAAGETQYF.

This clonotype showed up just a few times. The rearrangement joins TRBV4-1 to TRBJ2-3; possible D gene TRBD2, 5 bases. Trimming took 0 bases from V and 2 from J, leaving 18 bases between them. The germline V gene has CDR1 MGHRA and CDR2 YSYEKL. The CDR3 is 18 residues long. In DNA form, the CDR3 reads TGCGCCAGCAGCCAAGAAAACGGGCTAGCACTTGACACAGATACGCAGTATTTT. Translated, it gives CASSQENGLALDTDTQYF.

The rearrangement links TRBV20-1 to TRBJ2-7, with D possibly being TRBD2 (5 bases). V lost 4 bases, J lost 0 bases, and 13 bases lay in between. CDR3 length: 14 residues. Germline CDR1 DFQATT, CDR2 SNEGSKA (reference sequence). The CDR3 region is CSAITGEGSYEQYF. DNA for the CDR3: TGCAGTGCTATCACGGGCGAGGGCTCCTACGAGCAGTACTTC.

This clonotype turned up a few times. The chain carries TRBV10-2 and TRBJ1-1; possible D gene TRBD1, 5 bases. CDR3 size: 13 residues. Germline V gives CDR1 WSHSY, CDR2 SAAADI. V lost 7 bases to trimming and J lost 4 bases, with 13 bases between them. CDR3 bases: TGCGCCAGCACTGGGGGGAAGGGCACTGAAGCTTTCTTT. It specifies CASTGGKGTEAFF.

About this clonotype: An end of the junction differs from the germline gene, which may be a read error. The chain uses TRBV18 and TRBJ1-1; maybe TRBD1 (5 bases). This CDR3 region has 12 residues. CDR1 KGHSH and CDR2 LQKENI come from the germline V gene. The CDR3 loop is CASSAVAWGGVF. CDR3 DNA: TGTGCCAGCTCAGCGGTGGCTTGGGGGGGAGTCTTT. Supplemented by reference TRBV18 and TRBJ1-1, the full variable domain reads NAGVMQNPRHLVRRRGQEARLRCSPMKGHSHVYWYRQLPEEGLKFMVYLQKENIIDESGMPKERFSAEFPKEGPSILRIQQVVRGDSAAYFCASSAVAWGGVFGQGTRLTVV.

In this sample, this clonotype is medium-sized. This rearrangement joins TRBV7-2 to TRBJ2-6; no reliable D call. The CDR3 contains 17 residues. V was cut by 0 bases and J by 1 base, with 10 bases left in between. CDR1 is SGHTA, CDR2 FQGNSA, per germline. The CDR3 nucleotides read TGTGCCAGCAGCTTAGCGTATTTGAGGTCTGGGGCCAACGTCCTGACTTTC. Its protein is CASSLAYLRSGANVLTF.

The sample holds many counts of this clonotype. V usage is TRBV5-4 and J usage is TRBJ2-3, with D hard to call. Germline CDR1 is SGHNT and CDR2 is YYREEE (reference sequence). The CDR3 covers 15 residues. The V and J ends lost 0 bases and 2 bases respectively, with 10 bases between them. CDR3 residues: CASSLASTHTDTQYF. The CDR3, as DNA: TGTGCCAGCAGCTTGGCGTCTACCCACACAGATACGCAGTATTTT.

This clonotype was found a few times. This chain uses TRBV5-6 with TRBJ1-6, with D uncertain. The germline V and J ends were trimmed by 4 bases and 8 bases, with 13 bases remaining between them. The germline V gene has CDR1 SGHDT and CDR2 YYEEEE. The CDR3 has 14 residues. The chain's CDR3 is CASSLPQRHSPLHF. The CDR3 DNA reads TGTGCCAGCAGCCTCCCCCAGCGACATTCACCCCTCCACTTT.

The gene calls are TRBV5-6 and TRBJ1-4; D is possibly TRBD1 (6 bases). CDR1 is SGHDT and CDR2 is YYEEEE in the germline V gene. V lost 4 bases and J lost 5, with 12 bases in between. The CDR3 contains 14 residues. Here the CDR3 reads CASSQIDRNEKLFF. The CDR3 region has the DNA TGTGCCAGCAGCCAGATCGACAGGAATGAAAAACTGTTTTTT.

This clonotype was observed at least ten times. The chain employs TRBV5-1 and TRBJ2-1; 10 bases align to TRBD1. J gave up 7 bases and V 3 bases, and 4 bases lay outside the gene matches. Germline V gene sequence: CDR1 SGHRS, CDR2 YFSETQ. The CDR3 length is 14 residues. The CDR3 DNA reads TGCGCCAGCAGCTCCGGACAGGGGGGTAATGAGCAGTTCTTC. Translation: CASSSGQGGNEQFF.